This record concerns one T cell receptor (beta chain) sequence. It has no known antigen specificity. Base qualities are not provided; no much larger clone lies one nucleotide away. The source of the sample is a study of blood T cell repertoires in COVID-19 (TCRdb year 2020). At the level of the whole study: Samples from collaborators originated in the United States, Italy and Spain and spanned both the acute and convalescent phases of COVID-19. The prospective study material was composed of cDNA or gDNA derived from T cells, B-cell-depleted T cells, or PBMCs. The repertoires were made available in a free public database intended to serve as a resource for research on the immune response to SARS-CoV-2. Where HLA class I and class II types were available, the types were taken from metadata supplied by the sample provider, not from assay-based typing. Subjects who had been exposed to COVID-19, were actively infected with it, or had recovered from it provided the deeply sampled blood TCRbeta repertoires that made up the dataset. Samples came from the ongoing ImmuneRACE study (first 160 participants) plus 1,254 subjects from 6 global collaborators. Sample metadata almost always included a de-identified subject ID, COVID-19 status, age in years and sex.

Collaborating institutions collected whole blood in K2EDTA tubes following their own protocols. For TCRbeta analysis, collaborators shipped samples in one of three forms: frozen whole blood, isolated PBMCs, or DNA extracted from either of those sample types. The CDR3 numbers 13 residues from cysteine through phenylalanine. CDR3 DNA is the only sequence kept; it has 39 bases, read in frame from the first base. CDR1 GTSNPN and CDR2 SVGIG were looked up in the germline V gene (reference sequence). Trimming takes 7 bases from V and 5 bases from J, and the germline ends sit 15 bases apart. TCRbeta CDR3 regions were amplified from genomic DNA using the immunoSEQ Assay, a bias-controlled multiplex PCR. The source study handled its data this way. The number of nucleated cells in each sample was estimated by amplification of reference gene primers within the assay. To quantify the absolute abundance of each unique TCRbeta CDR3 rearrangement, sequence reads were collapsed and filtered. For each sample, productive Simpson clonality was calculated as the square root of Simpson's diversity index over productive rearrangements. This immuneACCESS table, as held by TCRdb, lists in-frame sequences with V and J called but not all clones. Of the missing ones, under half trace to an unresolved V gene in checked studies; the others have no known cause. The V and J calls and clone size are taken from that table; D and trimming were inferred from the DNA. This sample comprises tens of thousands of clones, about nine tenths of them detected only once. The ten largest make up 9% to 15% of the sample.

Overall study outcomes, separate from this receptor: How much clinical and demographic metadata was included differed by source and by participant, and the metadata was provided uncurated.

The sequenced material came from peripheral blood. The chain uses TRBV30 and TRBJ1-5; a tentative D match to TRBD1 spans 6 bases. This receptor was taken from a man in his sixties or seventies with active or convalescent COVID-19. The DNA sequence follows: TGTGCCTACGGACAGCCACCCCATCAGCCCCAGCATTTT. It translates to CAYGQPPHQPQHF.